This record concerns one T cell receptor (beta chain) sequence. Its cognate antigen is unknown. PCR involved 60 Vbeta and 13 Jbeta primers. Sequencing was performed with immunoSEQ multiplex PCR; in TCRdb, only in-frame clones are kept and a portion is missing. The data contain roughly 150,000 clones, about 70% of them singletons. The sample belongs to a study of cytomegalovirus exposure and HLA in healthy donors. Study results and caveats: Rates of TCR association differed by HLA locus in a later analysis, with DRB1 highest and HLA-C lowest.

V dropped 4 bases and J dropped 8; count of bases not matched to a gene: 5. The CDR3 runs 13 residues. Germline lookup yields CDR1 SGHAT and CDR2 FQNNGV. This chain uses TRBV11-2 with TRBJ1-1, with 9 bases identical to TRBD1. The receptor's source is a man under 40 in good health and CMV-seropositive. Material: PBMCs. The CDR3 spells CASSSRTGDEAFF. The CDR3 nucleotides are TGTGCCAGCAGCTCGAGGACAGGGGACGAAGCTTTCTTT.